The clone carrying this T cell receptor (beta chain) was seen a handful of times. Its antigen is not identified. This sample is drawn from a study of beta chain features in type 1 diabetes. Investigators reverse transcribed all isolated RNA, so they sequenced expressed TCRB transcripts. Profiled with immunoSEQ multiplex PCR; TCRdb holds only in-frame clones, not every one. The sample consists of around 40,000 clones, roughly 68% of them appearing once. Study-wide points: Any role of HLA type in TCRB rearrangement remained unresolved here. In the patient group, naive, central memory and Treg TCRB repertoires seemed more alike than in the healthy donor group. The study found moderately but significantly shorter TCRB CDR3s in all four CD4+ subsets of Type 1 diabetes patients. The study notes PCR might favor shorter templates equally in patients and controls.

Each sorted population was over 98% pure. This clonotype originated in a woman younger than 30 with type 1 diabetes. Sequenced material: Tregs from blood.

The CDR3 loop is CASSIGETPYGYTF. Written as DNA, the CDR3 is TGTGCCAGTAGTATCGGGGAGACGCCCTATGGCTACACCTTC. The chain couples TRBV19 to TRBJ1-2; D is unclear. In germline, CDR1 is LNHDA, CDR2 SQIVND (reference sequence). The CDR3 has 14 amino acids. The germline V and J ends were trimmed by 3 bases and 4 bases, with 12 bases remaining between them.